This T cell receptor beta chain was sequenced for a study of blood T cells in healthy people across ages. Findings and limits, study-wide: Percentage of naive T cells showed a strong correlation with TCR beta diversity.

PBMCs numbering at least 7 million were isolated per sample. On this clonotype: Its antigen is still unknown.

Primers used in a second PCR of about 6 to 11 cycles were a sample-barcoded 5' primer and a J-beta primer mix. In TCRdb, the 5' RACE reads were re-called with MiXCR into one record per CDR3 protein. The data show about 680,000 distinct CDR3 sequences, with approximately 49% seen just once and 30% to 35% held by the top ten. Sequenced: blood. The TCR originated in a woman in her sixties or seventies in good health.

The CDR3 DNA reads as TGTGCCAGCAGCCCCCGGGGGACTGGGTACGAGCAGTACTTC. Translating gives CASSPRGTGYEQYF. The rearrangement links TRBV11-2 to TRBJ2-7; D is perhaps TRBD2 (6 bases). Germline V gene data show CDR1 as SGHAT and CDR2 as FQNNGV. The CDR3 extends over 14 amino acids. The germline V and J ends were trimmed by 5 bases and 4 bases, with 15 bases remaining between them.